The rows below give T cell receptor beta chains drawn from one sample of a study of blood T cells in healthy people across ages. Using its own MiXCR run on the 5' RACE reads, TCRdb lists one record per CDR3 protein. This sample has about 1.1 million distinct CDR3 sequences, with more than 30% found just once. Material: blood. These receptors all stem from a man aged 18-30 years in good health. Both conserved end residues are part of each CDR3. The order of the fields is V gene, clone size, CDR3 length, J gene, D gene, CDR3 protein, CDR3 DNA. A D gene is named only where the DNA matches it firmly. Clone size is not always given. Where it is, it says once, few, many or a class for expanded clones.

TRBV6-5	few	14	TRBJ1-2	NA	CASSFRATNYGYTF	TGTGCCAGCAGTTTCAGGGCTACTAACTATGGCTACACCTTC
TRBV2	few	13	TRBJ2-7	NA	CASRARGAYEQYF	TGTGCCAGCAGGGCTCGGGGTGCATACGAGCAGTACTTC
TRBV6-6	NA	16	TRBJ1-3	NA	CASSPGTQNSGNTIYF	TGTGCCAGCAGCCCCGGGACTCAGAACTCTGGAAACACCATATATTTT
TRBV4-2	NA	15	TRBJ2-7	TRBD2	CASNQEGGASYEQYF	TGTGCCAGCAACCAAGAGGGAGGGGCCTCCTACGAGCAGTACTTC
TRBV5-1	NA	15	TRBJ1-1	TRBD1	CASSEGQGLGHEAFF	TGCGCCAGCAGCGAGGGACAGGGGTTGGGCCATGAAGCTTTCTTT
TRBV4-2	NA	15	TRBJ1-6	NA	CASSQDQGDNSPLHF	TGTGCCAGCAGCCAAGACCAGGGCGATAATTCACCCCTCCACTTT
TRBV5-1	few	19	TRBJ2-1	TRBD2	CASSLSGGGLLGSYNEQFF	TGCGCCAGCAGCTTATCGGGCGGGGGGCTATTAGGCTCCTACAATGAGCAGTTCTTC
TRBV10-2	NA	13	TRBJ2-5	TRBD1	CASGTGGMETQYF	TGCGCCAGTGGGACAGGGGGCATGGAGACCCAGTACTTC
TRBV4-2	NA	16	TRBJ2-3	TRBD2	CASSPWTSGITDTQYF	TGTGCCAGCAGCCCTTGGACTAGCGGAATCACAGATACGCAGTATTTT
TRBV12-3/TRBV12-4	many	12	TRBJ1-2	TRBD1	CASRHRGYGYTF	TGTGCCAGCAGACACAGGGGATATGGCTACACCTTC
TRBV6-2/TRBV6-3	NA	16	TRBJ1-5	TRBD1	CASSFSGGRSNQPQHF	TGTGCCAGCAGCTTCTCAGGGGGACGAAGCAATCAGCCCCAGCATTTT
TRBV20-1	once	15	TRBJ1-4	NA	CSVNSRGATNEKLFF	TGCAGTGTGAACAGCAGAGGAGCAACTAATGAAAAACTGTTTTTT
TRBV20-1	few	17	TRBJ2-1	TRBD1	CSARDGVTGGFLNEQFF	TGCAGTGCTAGAGATGGTGTGACAGGGGGCTTTCTCAATGAGCAGTTCTTC
TRBV6-2/TRBV6-3	once	14	TRBJ2-2	NA	CASSSNRNTGELFF	TGTGCCAGCAGTTCGAACAGGAACACCGGGGAGCTGTTTTTT
TRBV12-3/TRBV12-4	many	14	TRBJ1-4	NA	CASSPLDRNEKLFF	TGTGCCAGCAGTCCCTTAGACAGGAATGAAAAACTGTTTTTT
TRBV9	NA	15	TRBJ2-5	NA	CASSASALVQETQYF	TGTGCCAGCAGCGCTTCCGCGTTGGTCCAAGAGACCCAGTACTTC
TRBV10-3	NA	13	TRBJ2-1	NA	CAIRGWDANEQFF	TGTGCCATCAGGGGTTGGGACGCCAATGAGCAGTTCTTC
TRBV20-1	few	16	TRBJ2-1	TRBD2	CSARFGGRVQWWEQFF	TGCAGTGCTAGATTCGGGGGGAGAGTACAATGGTGGGAGCAGTTCTTC
TRBV20-1	NA	15	TRBJ1-5	NA	CSASTVRTLNQPQHF	TGCAGTGCTAGTACGGTCCGAACCCTTAATCAGCCCCAGCATTTT
TRBV7-2	NA	16	TRBJ1-5	NA	CASSPQYSGGNQPQHF	TGTGCCAGCAGCCCCCAGTATAGTGGGGGAAATCAGCCCCAGCATTTT
TRBV20-1	NA	16	TRBJ2-7	TRBD1	CSAGRVWDRGNNEQYF	TGCAGTGCGGGGAGGGTTTGGGACAGGGGAAACAATGAGCAGTACTTC
TRBV4-3	few	15	TRBJ1-6	TRBD1	CASSQGTATLTPLHF	TGCGCCAGCAGCCAGGGGACAGCCACGCTAACACCCCTCCACTTT
TRBV5-6	few	15	TRBJ1-2	NA	CASSWRSPSNYGYTF	TGTGCCAGCAGTTGGAGGTCCCCGAGTAACTATGGCTACACCTTC
TRBV7-9	few	17	TRBJ2-1	NA	CASSHRLRGYNYNEQFF	TGTGCCAGCAGCCATCGACTTCGGGGGTATAACTACAATGAGCAGTTCTTC
TRBV9	NA	15	TRBJ1-1	TRBD1	CASSPTGQLNTEAFF	TGTGCCAGCAGCCCGACGGGACAGTTGAACACTGAAGCTTTCTTT
TRBV6-2/TRBV6-3	NA	19	TRBJ2-7	TRBD1	CASSSWKTGAATLPYEQYF	TGTGCCAGCAGTTCCTGGAAGACAGGGGCTGCCACACTTCCCTACGAGCAGTACTTC
TRBV27	once	15	TRBJ1-1	NA	CASSPYLLENTEAFF	TGTGCCAGCAGTCCCTATCTATTGGAGAACACTGAAGCTTTCTTT
TRBV10-3	NA	18	TRBJ1-5	NA	CAISPLGTKRRGNRPQHF	TGTGCCATCAGTCCCCTCGGGACAAAAAGGAGGGGCAATCGGCCCCAGCATTTT
TRBV12-3/TRBV12-4	few	14	TRBJ2-3	NA	CASSFGFDTDTQYF	TGTGCCAGCAGTTTTGGATTTGACACAGATACGCAGTATTTT
TRBV27	NA	15	TRBJ1-5	NA	CASSPKVGEFQPQHF	TGTGCCAGCAGTCCGAAGGTGGGGGAATTTCAGCCCCAGCATTTT
TRBV6-5	few	16	TRBJ2-3	NA	CASSQSLDSSTDTQYF	TGTGCCAGCAGTCAGTCTCTAGATTCTAGCACAGATACGCAGTATTTT
TRBV28	NA	14	TRBJ1-1	NA	CASSLRALVTEAFF	TGTGCCAGCAGTTTACGGGCTTTAGTCACTGAAGCTTTCTTT
TRBV7-2	few	15	TRBJ2-6	NA	CASSFKSSGANVLTF	TGTGCCAGCAGCTTCAAGAGCTCTGGGGCCAACGTCCTGACTTTC
TRBV4-1	NA	14	TRBJ2-1	NA	CTSSQEGSYNEQFF	TGCACCAGCAGCCAAGAGGGCTCCTACAATGAGCAGTTCTTC
TRBV7-2	NA	14	TRBJ1-1	NA	CASSLSPVWAEAFF	TGTGCCAGCAGCTTATCCCCGGTTTGGGCTGAAGCTTTCTTT
TRBV6-1	few	13	TRBJ2-3	NA	CASSQGVIGTQYF	TGTGCCAGCAGTCAAGGGGTCATTGGTACGCAGTATTTT
TRBV20-1	few	14	TRBJ2-5	NA	CSARDPGVLLAQYF	TGCAGTGCTAGAGATCCGGGGGTACTATTGGCCCAGTACTTC
TRBV12-3/TRBV12-4	many	16	TRBJ2-3	NA	CASSPRTDGIGDTQYF	TGTGCCAGCAGTCCGAGGACTGACGGGATTGGAGATACGCAGTATTTT
TRBV2	once	17	TRBJ2-1	NA	CASIGGARTGSYNEQFF	TGTGCCAGCATTGGAGGGGCGCGGACGGGCTCCTACAATGAGCAGTTCTTC
TRBV14	few	15	TRBJ2-3	NA	CASSQDSFRADTQYF	TGTGCCAGCAGCCAAGACTCTTTTAGGGCGGATACGCAGTATTTT
TRBV12-3/TRBV12-4	NA	19	TRBJ1-6	NA	CASSLGPGSPSPYNSPLHF	TGTGCCAGCAGTTTAGGACCAGGGTCCCCGAGCCCCTATAATTCACCCCTCCACTTT
TRBV12-3/TRBV12-4	many	14	TRBJ2-1	NA	CASSLTLQYNEQFF	TGTGCCAGCAGTTTAACTTTGCAGTACAATGAGCAGTTCTTC
TRBV7-2	NA	12	TRBJ2-3	NA	CASSLGGDMQYF	TGTGCCAGCAGCTTAGGGGGGGATATGCAGTATTTT
TRBV4-3	few	15	TRBJ1-3	NA	CASSQGSSSGNTIYF	TGCGCCAGCAGCCAAGGCAGCTCCTCTGGAAACACCATATATTTT
TRBV7-2	few	14	TRBJ1-1	NA	CASSFNSVNTEAFF	TGTGCCAGCAGCTTCAATTCTGTGAACACTGAAGCTTTCTTT
TRBV6-2/TRBV6-3	NA	17	TRBJ2-7	TRBD1	CASSPRQGSFSYNEQYF	TGTGCCAGCAGTCCTCGACAGGGGTCATTCTCCTACAATGAGCAGTACTTC
TRBV20-1	few	13	TRBJ2-3	NA	CSASSGGTDTQYF	TGCAGTGCTAGTAGTGGGGGCACAGATACGCAGTATTTT
TRBV9	NA	15	TRBJ2-1	TRBD2	CASSPDSGGYNEQFF	TGTGCCAGCAGCCCGGACTCGGGAGGGTACAATGAGCAGTTCTTC
TRBV7-9	NA	16	TRBJ2-7	NA	CASSLQGLPNYNEQYF	TGTGCCAGCAGCTTGCAGGGACTCCCCAACTACAATGAGCAGTACTTC
TRBV12-3/TRBV12-4	NA	15	TRBJ1-5	NA	CASSSFGGQNQPQHF	TGTGCCAGCAGTTCCTTCGGCGGGCAAAATCAGCCCCAGCATTTT
TRBV28	NA	12	TRBJ2-7	NA	CASQGHSYEQYF	TGTGCCAGCCAGGGTCATTCCTACGAGCAGTACTTC
TRBV2	NA	11	TRBJ1-1	NA	CASGQLSEAFF	TGTGCCAGCGGGCAATTATCTGAAGCTTTCTTT
TRBV4-3	NA	17	TRBJ1-1	TRBD1	CASSPGWTGGFSTEAFF	TGCGCCAGCAGCCCCGGCTGGACAGGGGGATTTAGTACTGAAGCTTTCTTT
TRBV6-5	NA	18	TRBJ1-4	NA	CASSLQGGRTVVNEKLFF	TGTGCCAGCAGTTTACAGGGAGGACGGACTGTCGTGAATGAAAAACTGTTTTTT
TRBV12-3/TRBV12-4	NA	14	TRBJ2-7	NA	CASSPWWDIYEQYF	TGTGCCAGCAGCCCTTGGTGGGACATCTACGAGCAGTACTTC
TRBV30	NA	12	TRBJ2-1	NA	CAGNRQDNEQFF	TGTGCCGGGAATCGACAGGACAATGAGCAGTTCTTC
TRBV5-6	NA	17	TRBJ2-3	TRBD2	CASSLGRLADDTDTQYF	TGTGCCAGCAGCTTGGGTCGACTAGCAGATGACACAGATACGCAGTATTTT
TRBV4-1	few	15	TRBJ1-2	NA	CASSHGEITNYGYTF	TGCGCCAGCAGCCATGGCGAGATTACAAACTATGGCTACACCTTC
TRBV2	NA	13	TRBJ2-7	NA	CASTPNPSYEQYF	TGTGCCAGCACCCCCAACCCAAGCTACGAGCAGTACTTC